Listed below are T cell receptor beta chains from one sample, sequenced in a study of cytomegalovirus exposure and HLA in healthy donors. Generated by immunoSEQ multiplex PCR, the TCRdb table keeps only in-frame clones and is missing some. The sample lists about 150,000 clones, 80% to 90% occurring once. The sequencing sample was made of PBMCs. These receptors originate from a man between 18 and 35 years old in good health and CMV-seropositive. CDR3s include the opening cysteine and the closing phenylalanine or tryptophan. The D gene is left open where the match is weak. Size is omitted from some rows. Given values are once, few, many or a class for expanded clones.

J gene | D gene | clone size | V gene | CDR3 DNA | CDR3 protein
TRBJ2-3 | NA | NA | TRBV30 | TGTGCCTGGAGTGTAAGGCGGGCAGATACGCAGTATTTT | CAWSVRRADTQYF
TRBJ2-5 | NA | NA | TRBV4-1 | TGCGCCAGCAGCTGGACTCCCGCCCCGGCGGAGACCCAGTACTTC | CASSWTPAPAETQYF
TRBJ2-1 | TRBD2 | NA | TRBV5-1 | TGCGCCAGCAGCTTGGCATTAGCGGGAGGTGAGCAGTTCTTC | CASSLALAGGEQFF
TRBJ2-2 | NA | NA | TRBV7-2 | TGTGCCAGCAGCGGAAGAACTCAGGGTCGCAGGACCGGGGAGCTGTTTTTT | CASSGRTQGRRTGELFF
TRBJ2-1 | TRBD2 | NA | TRBV6-4 | TGTGCCAGCAGTGTAGTAGCGGGAGGCGGGGATGAGCAGTTCTTC | CASSVVAGGGDEQFF
TRBJ1-2 | TRBD1 | once | TRBV9 | TGTGCCAGCAGCGGACAGGGACAGAACTATGGCTACACCTTC | CASSGQGQNYGYTF
TRBJ2-3 | NA | NA | TRBV6-1 | TGTGCCAGCAGTGAAGGAGGTTCCACAGATACGCAGTATTTT | CASSEGGSTDTQYF
TRBJ2-3 | NA | few | TRBV5-1 | TGCGCCAGCAGCTTGGACGGGACTAGCACAGATACGCAGTATTTT | CASSLDGTSTDTQYF
TRBJ1-6 | TRBD1 | once | TRBV9 | TGTGCCAGCAGCGTAGGGCCCCTTCCGACAGGGAATAATTCACCCCTCCACTTT | CASSVGPLPTGNNSPLHF
TRBJ2-7 | NA | NA | TRBV19 | TGTGCCAGTAGTATCCAGAGAGCGGGTATGGGTTTCTACGAGCAGTACTTC | CASSIQRAGMGFYEQYF
TRBJ1-5 | TRBD1 | NA | TRBV6-6 | TGTGCCAGCAGCCACGACAGGGATGCTCAGCCCCAGCATTTT | CASSHDRDAQPQHF
TRBJ1-5 | TRBD1 | NA | TRBV18 | TGTGCCAGCTCATCGGACAGGGGACGAGGGCAGCCCCAGCATTTT | CASSSDRGRGQPQHF
TRBJ1-1 | NA | NA | TRBV6-5 | TGTGCCAGCAGTCCCCCGGGTGGGTCTCCTGAAGCTTTCTTT | CASSPPGGSPEAFF
TRBJ1-2 | TRBD1 | NA | TRBV5-1 | TGCGCCAGCAGCTCTTCCGGGACAGGGGGCGATGGCTACACCTTC | CASSSSGTGGDGYTF
TRBJ1-2 | NA | NA | TRBV7-3 | TGTGCCAGCAGCTTAACATCGGGGACACAGCGGGGCTTCACCTTC | CASSLTSGTQRGFTF
TRBJ2-2 | TRBD1 | NA | TRBV7-8 | TGTGCCAGCAGCAGGACAGCACAGGGGACCGGGGAGCTGTTTTTT | CASSRTAQGTGELFF
TRBJ2-2 | NA | NA | TRBV7-2 | TGTGCCAGCAGTTCGGACACCGGCACCGGGGAGCTGTTTTTT | CASSSDTGTGELFF
TRBJ1-4 | TRBD1 | NA | TRBV2 | TGTGCCAGCAGTGAAAACCTCCCCGGGACAGCAACTAATGAAAAACTGTTTTTT | CASSENLPGTATNEKLFF
TRBJ2-7 | TRBD1 | few | TRBV27 | TGTGCCAGCAGTCGGACAGGGTCGGGATACTACGAGCAGTACTTC | CASSRTGSGYYEQYF
TRBJ2-3 | TRBD1 | NA | TRBV30 | TGTGCCTGGATGCAGGGGGCCACAGATACGCAGTATTTT | CAWMQGATDTQYF
TRBJ1-1 | NA | NA | TRBV5-1 | TGCGCCAGCAGCCCAAGGAGGGAAACTGAAGCTTTCTTT | CASSPRRETEAFF
TRBJ2-7 | TRBD2 | NA | TRBV6-6 | TGTGCCAGCAGATTAGCGGGAGGGTCCCACGAGCAGTACTTC | CASRLAGGSHEQYF
TRBJ2-7 | NA | NA | TRBV5-4 | TGTGCCAGCAGCCGCGACAAGGCCAGGAGGGAGCAGTACTTC | CASSRDKARREQYF
TRBJ1-5 | TRBD1 | NA | TRBV6-1 | TGTGCCAGCAGACCACAGGGGATAGTAAGTCAGCCCCAGCATTTT | CASRPQGIVSQPQHF
TRBJ2-1 | TRBD1 | once | TRBV5-4 | TGTGCCAGCAGCCCGACCGGGACAGGGGGGTCGGTGCAGTTCTTC | CASSPTGTGGSVQFF
TRBJ1-2 | TRBD1 | NA | TRBV19 | TGTGCCAGTAGTATCCTACAGGGGGCGAATGGAAATGGCTACACCTTC | CASSILQGANGNGYTF
TRBJ1-2 | NA | once | TRBV6-1 | TGTGCCAGCAGTGAAAGACAGACAGTCTATGGCTACACCTTC | CASSERQTVYGYTF
TRBJ2-7 | NA | few | TRBV7-6 | TGTGCCAGCAGCTCGAGCCGGGAGCAGTACTTC | CASSSSREQYF
TRBJ2-1 | NA | NA | TRBV4-3 | TGCGCCAGCAGCCAAGGGGCCTTGACCTACAATGAGCAGTTCTTC | CASSQGALTYNEQFF
TRBJ2-7 | NA | NA | TRBV29-1 | TGCAGCGTCCCTGGGGGGAAAAACGAGCAGTACTTC | CSVPGGKNEQYF
TRBJ2-5 | TRBD2 | NA | TRBV7-9 | TGTGCCAGCAGCGCGCCGGGACTAGCGGGGGGAGAGACCCAGTACTTC | CASSAPGLAGGETQYF
TRBJ1-2 | NA | NA | TRBV6-5 | TGTGCCAGCAGTTACGGCGGCTATGGCTACACCTTC | CASSYGGYGYTF
TRBJ2-7 | NA | NA | TRBV5-6 | TGTGCCAGCAGCGTCGGGCTCAGGGGCAGATACGAGCAGTACTTC | CASSVGLRGRYEQYF
TRBJ1-1 | NA | NA | TRBV25-1 | TGTGCCAGCCGAAGGGGCCTGGACACTGAAGCTTTCTTT | CASRRGLDTEAFF
TRBJ2-7 | TRBD2 | NA | TRBV19 | TGTGCCAGTACCCTCCGGGGGGGGCCAAGAGAGCAGTACTTC | CASTLRGGPREQYF
TRBJ1-5 | TRBD1 | NA | TRBV7-9 | TGTGCCAGCAGCCCGGGACAGGGGGCGTTTCAGCCCCAGCATTTT | CASSPGQGAFQPQHF